The T cell receptor (beta chain) under discussion was sequenced for a study of long-term antiretroviral therapy in people with HIV. Overall study findings and caveats: Collection of the blood took place between about 2003 and 2018. The ART regimens in use then may have been less effective than current ones. Following ART, diversity rose but still fell short of transplant donor controls.

At survey level, the immunoSEQ assay was run in its v3.0 version. Produced via immunoSEQ multiplex PCR; TCRdb's table is partial and in-frame only. Of around 30,000 clones in the sample, around 89% were seen once. Germline values: CDR1 SGHNT, CDR2 YENEEA. This CDR3 comprises 18 residues. V shed 1 base and J 10 bases; nucleotides not matched to a gene: 14. In regard to this clone: The antigen is not known.

Here the sequenced sample was unsorted PBMCs, taken 0.5 years after starting antiretroviral therapy. The TCR originated in a woman younger than 35 with HIV. This chain connects TRBV11-3 to TRBJ2-1; 12 nucleotides match TRBD2. CDR3 sequence (DNA): TGTGCCAGCAGCTTAGCCGACACTAGCGGGAGGCTTCAGGGCGAGCAGTTCTTC. This translates into CASSLADTSGRLQGEQFF.